Following are 31 T cell receptor beta chains from one sample sequenced in a study of T-cell memory formation after mild COVID-19. In TCRdb, the 5' RACE reads were re-called with MiXCR into one record per CDR3 protein. The sample shows about 350,000 distinct CDR3 sequences, less than 25% of them seen only once. Sequenced sample: PBMCs or a T cell subset sorted from them (not recorded which). Receptor source: a man aged 18-30 years who had mild COVID-19 (a few samples of this study predate the infection). Cell type and time point are not known.

This clonotype was detected only a few times. The genes are TRBV4-3 and TRBJ2-7, with TRBD1 identical over 8 bases. Germline V lookup: CDR1 LGHNA, CDR2 YSLEER. CDR3 length equals 15 residues. V was clipped by 1 base and J by 2 bases; unmatched bases: 4. DNA of the CDR3: TGCGCCAGCAGCCAAGGGACAGGGAGGACCTACGAGCAGTACGTC. Translated: CASSQGTGRTYEQYV.

This chain uses TRBV27 with TRBJ2-2; D is ambiguous. The CDR3 runs 12 residues. Between the trimmed V and J ends, which lost 6 bases and 8 bases, there was a span of 10 bases. Germline loops: CDR1 MNHEY, CDR2 SMNVEV (reference sequence). CDR3 in amino acids: CASSPRSGELFF. The CDR3 DNA reads as TGTGCCAGCAGCCCTAGGTCTGGGGAGCTGTTTTTT.

This clonotype was seen more than once but under ten times. The V call is TRBV6-5, the J call TRBJ2-1, with a possible D match to TRBD1 (5 bases). From germline, CDR1 is MNHEY and CDR2 SVGAGI. V gave up 0 bases and J gave up 6 bases, with 9 bases separating them. The CDR3 runs 14 residues. Here the CDR3 reads CASSYSPQGNEQFF. CDR3 nucleotides: TGTGCCAGCAGTTACTCACCGCAGGGCAATGAGCAGTTCTTC.

This clonotype came up a few times. The chain links TRBV5-1 to TRBJ1-1; no clear D gene. There are 12 residues in the CDR3. CDR1 is SGHRS and CDR2 is YFSETQ in the germline V gene. Trimming took off 4 bases at V and 4 bases at J, with 8 bases between the two ends. CDR3 nucleotides: TGCGCCAGCAGCATAGAGGGCACTGAAGCTTTCTTT. This codes for CASSIEGTEAFF.

This clonotype came up a few times. This chain joins TRBV27 and TRBJ1-2; no reliable D call. Germline V gene data show CDR1 as MNHEY and CDR2 as SMNVEV (reference sequence). The length of the CDR3 is 14 residues. Between the trimmed V and J ends, which lost 5 bases and 3 bases, there was a span of 13 bases. This CDR3 is CASSTLDGYYGYTF. In DNA form, the CDR3 reads TGTGCCAGCAGTACCCTTGACGGATACTATGGCTACACCTTC.

This sequence joins TRBV7-9 and TRBJ1-2, with a tentative D call TRBD1 (6 bases). V was pared by 2 bases and J by 2 bases, with 18 bases between. The CDR3 has 17 residues. The germline V gene has CDR1 SEHNR and CDR2 FQNEAQ (reference sequence). CDR3 protein: CASSLIRSRDKNYGYTF. The CDR3 region has the DNA TGTGCCAGCAGCTTAATTAGGAGCCGGGACAAAAACTATGGCTACACCTTC.

The chain joins TRBV7-9 to TRBJ2-7, with D maybe TRBD2 (6 bases). Germline CDR1 SEHNR, CDR2 FQNEAQ (reference sequence). CDR3 size: 16 residues. Between the trimmed V and J ends, which lost 1 base and 5 bases, there was a span of 18 bases. CDR3 in DNA: TGTGCCAGCAGCTTAGAGGAGGGGTCCTGGGTGGACGAGCAGTACTTC. This sequence encodes CASSLEEGSWVDEQYF.

In its sample, this clonotype was seen a few times. The V gene is TRBV4-1, the J gene TRBJ1-4, with TRBD1 as a possible D gene (5 bases). The CDR3 length is 16 residues. V lost 0 bases to trimming and J lost 8 bases, with 16 bases between them. CDR1 and CDR2 (germline): MGHRA, YSYEKL. In DNA, the CDR3 is TGCGCCAGCAGCCAAGAATGGGGGGGACTAGGCGAAAAACTGTTTTTT. Translation gives CASSQEWGGLGEKLFF.

This clonotype has a handful of counts. The chain links TRBV5-1 to TRBJ1-4; D might be TRBD1 (5 bases). Trimming pared 1 base from V and 8 bases from J, leaving 12 bases between. Germline V lookup: CDR1 SGHRS, CDR2 YFSETQ. The CDR3 has 14 residues. This chain's CDR3 is CASSLSGSGEKLFF. CDR3 coding DNA: TGCGCCAGCAGCTTGTCTGGATCAGGGGAAAAACTGTTTTTT.

The genes are TRBV30 and TRBJ2-7; D remains unclear. Germline V gene sequence: CDR1 GTSNPN, CDR2 SVGIG (reference sequence). The CDR3 sequence is 11 residues long. Trimming removed 2 bases from V and 4 bases from J, with 6 bases in between. The CDR3 bases are TGTGCCTGGAGTTACCTATACGAGCAGTACTTC. As protein: CAWSYLYEQYF.

In this sample, this clonotype turned up a few times. This chain uses TRBV5-1 with TRBJ2-5; 9 bases are shared with TRBD2. CDR1 and CDR2 (germline): SGHRS, YFSETQ. The CDR3 extends over 15 amino acids. V shed 3 bases, J shed 4 bases, and the junction held 7 bases outside the gene matches. The CDR3 reads CASSSQASGVETQYF. The CDR3, as DNA: TGCGCCAGCAGCTCCCAGGCTAGCGGGGTAGAGACCCAGTACTTC.

CDR3 sequence reads: CASSHPGRGNTGELFF. The CDR3 DNA sequence: TGTGCCAGCAGTCACCCGGGAAGGGGTAACACCGGGGAGCTGTTTTTT. The gene calls are TRBV12-3 or TRBV12-4 and TRBJ2-2; D is tentatively TRBD1 or TRBD2 (5 bases each). The V and J ends lost 5 bases and 2 bases respectively, with 15 bases between them. CDR3 length equals 16 residues.

The rearrangement joins TRBV30 to TRBJ2-3; no firm D call. V lost 3 bases and J lost 2, with 3 bases in between. Germline-derived CDR1 and CDR2 are GTSNPN and SVGIG (reference sequence). CDR3 length: 11 residues. This CDR3 is CAWRDTDTQYF. CDR3 coding DNA: TGTGCCTGGAGGGACACAGATACGCAGTATTTT.

This clonotype came up many times. The V and J genes are TRBV7-2 and TRBJ2-1, with TRBD2 identical over 11 bases. The CDR3 spans 15 residues. Germline trimming cut 7 bases from V and 2 bases from J; bases unmatched to any gene: 4. Germline CDR1 SGHTA, CDR2 FQGNSA. CDR3 loop: CASNQLAGAYNEQFF. The CDR3, as DNA: TGTGCCAGCAACCAACTAGCGGGGGCCTACAATGAGCAGTTCTTC.

J is TRBJ2-7 and V is TRBV5-6; 12 bases agree with TRBD2. The CDR3 loop spans 18 amino acids. CDR1 and CDR2 from the germline V gene are SGHDT and YYEEEE. Unmatched junction bases numbered 7, after V lost 0 bases and J lost 0 bases. CDR3 in amino acids: CASSLAALAGGFSYEQYF. In DNA form, the CDR3 reads TGTGCCAGCAGCTTGGCCGCACTAGCGGGGGGCTTCTCCTACGAGCAGTACTTC.

The V gene is TRBV4-2, the J gene TRBJ2-7, with D hard to call. V was pared by 3 bases and J by 0 bases, with 12 bases between. The CDR3 is 15 residues long. CDR1 and CDR2 from the germline V gene are LGHNA and YNFKEQ. This chain's CDR3 is CASSHGRPSSYEQYV. CDR3 nucleotide sequence: TGTGCCAGCAGCCACGGACGTCCCAGCTCCTACGAGCAGTACGTC.

This clonotype appeared a few times. The chain couples TRBV14 to TRBJ1-6; TRBD1 might be the D (6 bases). The CDR3 sequence is 15 residues long. Germline V gene sequence: CDR1 SGHDN, CDR2 FVKESK. V was cut by 3 bases and J by 6 bases, with 12 bases left in between. CDR3 DNA sequence: TGTGCCAGCAGCCAGGGCCAGGGGATTAATTCACCCCTCCACTTT. It yields the protein CASSQGQGINSPLHF.

V is TRBV6-6 and J is TRBJ1-2, with 8 bases aligning to TRBD1. V trimming: 5 bases; J trimming: 0 bases; junction bases outside the gene matches: 8. Germline loops: CDR1 MNHNY, CDR2 SVGAGI (reference sequence). There are 16 residues in the CDR3. For the CDR3, the DNA is TGTGCCAGCAGTACGACAGGGGTGGCCCCTAACTATGGCTACACCTTC. The encoded protein is CASSTTGVAPNYGYTF.

This clonotype has only a few counts. The rearrangement links TRBV6-4 to TRBJ2-1, with 13 nucleotides matching TRBD2. This CDR3 is built from 15 residues. Germline V gene lookup returns CDR1 MRHNA and CDR2 SNTAGT. Unmatched junction bases numbered 4, after V lost 2 bases and J lost 9 bases. The CDR3 reads CASSDRLAGGVEQFF. The CDR3 bases are TGTGCCAGCAGTGACCGACTAGCGGGGGGTGTTGAGCAGTTCTTC.

The V gene is TRBV7-9, the J gene TRBJ2-3; possibly TRBD1 for D (5 bases). Germline V lookup: CDR1 SEHNR, CDR2 FQNEAQ (reference sequence). This CDR3 comprises 14 residues. V dropped 5 bases and J dropped 4 bases, with 13 bases sitting between them. CDR3 protein: CASSVQGDSDTQYF. CDR3 in DNA: TGTGCCAGCAGCGTCCAGGGCGACTCAGATACGCAGTATTTT.

This clonotype was observed a few times. This rearrangement joins TRBV7-2 to TRBJ1-2, with D hard to call. The CDR3 runs 14 residues. The germline CDR1 and CDR2 sequences are SGHTA and FQGNSA. The V end was cut by 5 bases, the J end by 5 bases, with 15 bases between. The CDR3 region has the DNA TGTGCCAGCAGCCTACCAACCACAGCATATGGCTACACCTTC. Protein sequence: CASSLPTTAYGYTF.

This chain joins TRBV5-1 and TRBJ2-1; 8 bases agree with TRBD2. The CDR3 runs to 16 residues. V lost 1 base, J lost 4 bases, and 7 bases stayed unmatched. CDR1 and CDR2 from the germline V gene are SGHRS and YFSETQ. The CDR3 coding sequence is TGCGCCAGCAGCTTGCGGGCAGCGGGGGAGTACAATGAGCAGTTCTTC. Its protein is CASSLRAAGEYNEQFF. The full variable domain, with the rest looked up from reference TRBV5-1 and TRBJ2-1, is KAGVTQTPRYLIKTRGQQVTLSCSPISGHRSVSWYQQTPGQGLQFLFEYFSETQRNKGNFPGRFSGRQFSNSRSEMNVSTLELGDSALYLCASSLRAAGEYNEQFFGPGTRLTVL.

This clonotype showed up just a few times. V usage is TRBV7-9 and J usage is TRBJ1-3; D not certain. Germline CDR1 reads SEHNR; CDR2 reads FQNEAQ (reference sequence). The CDR3 length is 14 residues. V was pared by 7 bases and J by 0 bases, with 10 bases between. As DNA, the CDR3 is TGTGCCAGCACCGTAGGAGGCTCTGGAAACACCATATATTTT. Its translation: CASTVGGSGNTIYF.

The chain couples TRBV5-6 to TRBJ1-2; D gene unclear. This CDR3 region has 11 residues. Trimming stripped 4 bases from V and 4 bases from J, with 5 bases between. The V gene's germline CDR1 is SGHDT and CDR2 YYEEEE. CDR3 nucleotide sequence: TGTGCCAGCAGCGCGGCCTATGGCTACACCTTC. Its protein product is CASSAAYGYTF.

The V gene is TRBV11-3, the J gene TRBJ2-2, with D possibly matching TRBD1 (5 bases). The V gene lost 6 bases and the J gene lost 3 bases, with 8 bases spanning the gap. CDR3 length: 13 amino acids. Germline CDR1 SGHNT, CDR2 YENEEA. The CDR3 nucleotides read TGTGCCAGCAGTAAACAGGACACCGGGGAGCTGTTTTTT. It encodes CASSKQDTGELFF.

V gene TRBV12-3 or TRBV12-4 combines with J gene TRBJ2-2, with TRBD2 matching over 8 bases. This CDR3 has 15 amino acids. Trimming removed 6 bases from V and 4 bases from J; junction bases left unmatched: 7. The CDR3 here is CASSPSSGFTGELFF. CDR3 bases: TGTGCCAGCAGCCCCTCTAGCGGGTTCACCGGGGAGCTGTTTTTT.

There are a few counts of this clonotype. The rearrangement joins TRBV6-1 to TRBJ2-2, with D possibly matching TRBD2 (6 bases). The germline gives CDR1 MNHNS, CDR2 SASEGT. V lost 7 bases to trimming and J lost 5 bases, with 11 bases between them. This CDR3 has 13 amino acids. The CDR3 sequence is CASTGGFTGELFF. DNA of the CDR3: TGTGCCAGCACCGGGGGTTTTACCGGGGAGCTGTTTTTT.

The chain combines TRBV7-9 with TRBJ2-7; TRBD2 might be the D (6 bases). The CDR3 is 16 residues long. Germline V gene lookup returns CDR1 SEHNR and CDR2 FQNEAQ (reference sequence). Trimming cost V 4 bases and J 7 bases, with 23 bases left between them. CDR3 region: CASSWTGTSTSEEQYF. In DNA form, the CDR3 reads TGTGCCAGCAGCTGGACCGGGACTTCCACGTCAGAGGAGCAGTACTTC. Filled out from reference TRBV7-9 and TRBJ2-7, the complete variable domain reads DTGVSQNPRHKITKRGQNVTFRCDPISEHNRLYWYRQTLGQGPEFLTYFQNEAQLEKSRLLSDRFSAERPKGSFSTLEIQRTEQGDSAMYLCASSWTGTSTSEEQYFGPGTRLTVT.

The rearrangement uses TRBV6-1 and TRBJ2-1; 7 nucleotides agree with TRBD1. The CDR3 is made up of 13 amino acids. V dropped 8 bases and J dropped 7; count of bases not matched to a gene: 8. Germline V lookup: CDR1 MNHNS, CDR2 SASEGT. CDR3 DNA sequence: TGTGCCAGCGCCGGACAGGCTTCGAATGAGCAGTTCTTC. Its translation is CASAGQASNEQFF.

This clonotype was seen more than once but under ten times. The rearrangement uses TRBV20-1 and TRBJ2-5; 14 nucleotides match TRBD2. V dropped 0 bases and J dropped 1; count of bases not matched to a gene: 1. Per germline, CDR1 DFQATT and CDR2 SNEGSKA (reference sequence). The CDR3 consists of 16 residues. The CDR3 protein is CSARDGTSGGQETQYF. Here the CDR3 DNA reads TGCAGTGCTAGAGATGGGACTAGCGGGGGCCAAGAGACCCAGTACTTC.

The V gene is TRBV7-6, the J gene TRBJ1-5; maybe TRBD1 (6 bases). Germline loops: CDR1 SGHVS, CDR2 FNYEAQ. Between the trimmed V and J ends, which lost 0 bases and 6 bases, there was a span of 12 bases. CDR3 length: 15 amino acids. The CDR3 DNA reads TGTGCCAGCAGCTTAGCGGGGGGCGAGGGTCAGCCCCAGCATTTT. It codes for CASSLAGGEGQPQHF.